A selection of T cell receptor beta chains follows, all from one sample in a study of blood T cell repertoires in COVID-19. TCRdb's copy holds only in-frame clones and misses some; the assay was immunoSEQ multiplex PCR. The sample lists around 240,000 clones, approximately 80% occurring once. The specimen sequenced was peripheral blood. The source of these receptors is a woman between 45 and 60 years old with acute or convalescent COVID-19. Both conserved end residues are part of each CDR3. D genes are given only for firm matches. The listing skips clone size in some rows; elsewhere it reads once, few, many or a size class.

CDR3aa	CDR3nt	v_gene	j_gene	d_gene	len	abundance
CAISDRGYEQYF	TGTGCCATCAGCGACAGGGGCTACGAGCAGTACTTC	TRBV10-3	TRBJ2-7	TRBD1	12	.
CASNAGGNEQFF	TGTGCCAGCAACGCGGGGGGGAATGAGCAGTTCTTC	TRBV27	TRBJ2-1	TRBD2	12	.
CASSQEMVGGTEAFF	TGTGCCAGCAGCCAAGAAATGGTCGGTGGCACTGAAGCTTTCTTT	TRBV4-2	TRBJ1-1	.	15	.
CASSLFSAYEQYF	TGTGCCAGCAGTTTATTCTCTGCCTACGAGCAGTACTTC	TRBV28	TRBJ2-7	.	13	.
CASSLVAGFETQYF	TGCGCCAGCAGCTTGGTTGCAGGGTTCGAGACCCAGTACTTC	TRBV5-1	TRBJ2-5	.	14	.
CASSQGQGGNTIYF	TGTGCCAGCAGCCAAGGACAGGGCGGAAACACCATATATTTT	TRBV3-1/TRBV3-2	TRBJ1-3	TRBD1	14	.
CAISLGQGGGNTEAFF	TGTGCCATCAGTCTCGGGCAGGGGGGTGGGAACACTGAAGCTTTCTTT	TRBV10-3	TRBJ1-1	TRBD1	16	.
CASSHGVPGSNQPQHF	TGCGCCAGCAGCCACGGGGTCCCAGGCAGCAATCAGCCCCAGCATTTT	TRBV4-1	TRBJ1-5	.	16	.
CSASKGTGGNYNSPLHF	TGCAGTGCTAGTAAGGGAACAGGGGGGAACTATAATTCACCCCTCCACTTT	TRBV20-1	TRBJ1-6	TRBD1	17	.
CASKRGRAPLEQYF	TGTGCCAGCAAGAGAGGGCGGGCCCCCCTCGAGCAGTACTTC	TRBV28	TRBJ2-7	.	14	.
CATSSGQGLNTEAFF	TGTGCCACCAGCAGCGGACAGGGGTTGAACACTGAAGCTTTCTTT	TRBV15	TRBJ1-1	TRBD1	15	.
CASWSGGASAYGYTF	TGTGCCAGCTGGTCAGGGGGCGCCTCTGCCTATGGCTACACCTTC	TRBV6-5	TRBJ1-2	TRBD1	15	few
CASSVEGAWTEAFF	TGTGCCAGCAGCGTGGAGGGGGCTTGGACTGAAGCTTTCTTT	TRBV9	TRBJ1-1	TRBD1	14	.
CASSRDRVDGYTF	TGTGCCAGCAGTCGGGACAGGGTGGATGGCTACACCTTC	TRBV12-3/TRBV12-4	TRBJ1-2	TRBD1	13	.
CASSPWDSSREQFF	TGCGCCAGCAGCCCCTGGGACAGCTCGCGTGAGCAGTTCTTC	TRBV5-1	TRBJ2-1	TRBD1	14	.
CASLPQGGTYGYTF	TGCGCCAGCCTGCCTCAAGGAGGAACCTATGGCTACACCTTC	TRBV4-1	TRBJ1-2	.	14	.
CASSEAGTVYGYTF	TGTGCCAGCAGTGAAGCTGGGACAGTATATGGCTACACCTTC	TRBV6-1	TRBJ1-2	TRBD1	14	.
CASSSTGTGGNGYTF	TGTGCCAGCAGCTCGACCGGGACAGGGGGCAATGGCTACACCTTC	TRBV6-2/TRBV6-3	TRBJ1-2	TRBD1	15	once
CASSLLGQGEKLFF	TGCGCCAGCAGCTTGTTGGGACAAGGGGAAAAACTGTTTTTT	TRBV5-1	TRBJ1-4	.	14	few
CASSPDRAEAEAFF	TGTGCCAGCTCACCGGACAGGGCGGAAGCTGAAGCTTTCTTT	TRBV18	TRBJ1-1	TRBD1	14	.
CASSYHSQVSNQPQHF	TGTGCCAGCAGTTACCATTCCCAGGTCAGCAATCAGCCCCAGCATTTT	TRBV6-5	TRBJ1-5	.	16	.
CAWSQQGNSPLHF	TGTGCCTGGAGTCAACAGGGTAATTCACCCCTCCACTTT	TRBV30	TRBJ1-6	.	13	.
CASSTPRENSPLHF	TGTGCCAGCAGCACACCCCGGGAGAATTCACCCCTCCACTTT	TRBV28	TRBJ1-6	.	14	.
CASRKQGLTNTGELFF	TGTGCCAGTAGAAAACAGGGACTAACTAACACCGGGGAGCTGTTTTTT	TRBV19	TRBJ2-2	.	16	.
CSVEEGEGYTF	TGCAGCGTTGAGGAGGGTGAGGGCTACACCTTC	TRBV29-1	TRBJ1-2	.	11	.
CASSLLWRGDYGYTF	TGTGCCAGCAGCTTGCTGTGGCGGGGTGACTATGGCTACACCTTC	TRBV5-5	TRBJ1-2	.	15	.
CASSPNPAGVSTDTQYF	TGTGCCAGCAGCCCTAACCCAGCGGGAGTGTCGACAGATACGCAGTATTTT	TRBV9	TRBJ2-3	TRBD2	17	once
CASSYSRQGNTEAFF	TGTGCCAGCAGTTACTCTAGGCAGGGGAACACTGAAGCTTTCTTT	TRBV6-2/TRBV6-3	TRBJ1-1	.	15	once
CASRPGLADTGELFF	TGCGCCAGCAGACCTGGACTAGCAGACACCGGGGAGCTGTTTTTT	TRBV5-1	TRBJ2-2	TRBD2	15	once